The T cell receptor (beta chain) described here comes from a study of shared clonotypes between healthy human individuals. For the study at large: Donors were a couple of women and three men aged 18 to 49. Whole-study findings and limits: Among donors, sharing of clonotypes was expected to be affected by sequencing depth. Clonotype sharing across a few donors was observed for roughly 5% of naive CD4 clonotypes.

The germline V gene has CDR1 SGHRS and CDR2 YFSETQ. Trimming cost V 5 bases and J 5 bases; bases outside gene matches: 5. The CDR3 is 14 residues long. Naive CD45RA+ and memory CD45RA-negative subsets were split from CD4+ cells. The method was immunoSEQ multiplex PCR; TCRdb's version includes in-frame clones alone and lacks a portion of them. The table lists 1,400,000 or so clones, about 98.5% of them singletons, with approximately 0.4% in the top ten. For this clone: Its antigen is unknown.

The chain joins TRBV5-1 to TRBJ2-2; 8 nucleotides match TRBD1. Sequencing input: naive CD4+ T cells sorted from blood. Subset given: CD45RA+ positively selected. This clonotype was sampled from a man aged 30-40 years in good health. CDR3 nucleotides: TGCGCCAGCAGTTCTGGACAGGGTACCGGGGAGCTGTTTTTT. It specifies CASSSGQGTGELFF.